These 8 T cell receptor beta chains came from one sample sequenced in a study of Tregs in tolerant kidney transplant recipients. The method was immunoSEQ multiplex PCR; TCRdb's version includes in-frame clones alone and lacks a portion of them. This repertoire includes approximately 6,000 clones. Recipients received nonmyeloablative bone marrow transplants from related graft donors, with transient mixed chimerism. Sequenced here: CD8+ T cells from blood (PBMCs), sampled 12 months after the transplant. These receptors were taken from a human patient who received a combined kidney and bone marrow transplant. The T cells may come from the graft donor.

With respect to this clone: The read ends 3 residues early relative to the CDR3; the germline J gene fills the gap. The J gene is TRBJ2-7, the V gene TRBV6-1; TRBD1 is a possible D gene (6 bases). CDR3 size: 15 residues. Germline CDR1 is MNHNS and CDR2 is SASEGT. V was cut by 2 bases and J by 0 bases, with 11 bases left in between. CDR3 loop: CASSEIRDNSYEQYF. CDR3 bases read: TGTGCCAGCAGTGAAATAAGGGACAACTCCTACGAG.

On this clone itself: The read is 3 residues too short to cover the CDR3 end, so that end is filled in from the germline J gene. The rearrangement links TRBV20-1 to TRBJ2-3, with D perhaps TRBD1 (6 bases). The CDR3 totals 13 residues. Trimming took 6 bases from V and 0 from J, leaving 10 bases between them. Germline loops: CDR1 DFQATT, CDR2 SNEGSKA (reference sequence). The sequenced CDR3 bases are TGCAGTGCCGGGGACATCAGCACAGATACG. Translated: CSAGDISTDT. The entire CDR3 sequence reads CSAGDISTDTQYF.

For this clone: The read ends 3 residues early relative to the CDR3; the germline J gene fills the gap. The V gene is TRBV7-3, the J gene TRBJ1-1; no firm D call. Germline lookup yields CDR1 SGHTA and CDR2 FQGTGA. The CDR3 has 14 residues. Trimming took 5 bases from V and 4 from J, leaving 14 bases between them. Partial CDR3 DNA: TGTGCCAGCAGCCTAGGTCTGGGTAGCACTGAA. Its translation is CASSLGLGSTE. The complete CDR3 reads CASSLGLGSTEAFF.

Comments on this clone: The DNA ends 3 residues before the CDR3 does, and the rest of the CDR3 is filled in from the germline J gene. The V gene is TRBV29-1, the J gene TRBJ1-2; no firm D call. The CDR3 totals 13 residues. Trimming stripped 6 bases from V and 5 bases from J, with 16 bases between. Germline CDR1 and CDR2: SQVTM and ANQGSEA. CDR3 DNA (partial): TGCAGCGTCCTGGGGTCCGGGGTTTATGGC. It is translated as CSVLGSGVYG. The full-length CDR3 reads as CSVLGSGVYGYTF.

Comment on this clone: Coverage ceases 3 residues before the CDR3 finishes, and the germline J gene fills in the end. This chain links TRBV19 with TRBJ2-1; 10 nucleotides line up with TRBD2. There are 14 residues in the CDR3. Per germline, CDR1 LNHDA and CDR2 SQIVND (reference sequence). V lost 7 bases, J lost 0 bases, and 0 bases stayed unmatched. Partial CDR3 DNA: TGTGCCAGTACTAGCGGGAGCTCCTACAATGAG. It yields the protein CASTSGSSYNE. The full-length CDR3 reads as CASTSGSSYNEQFF.

For this clone: Read data end 3 residues before the CDR3 end; the end is taken from the germline J gene. The gene calls are TRBV7-3 and TRBJ1-5; the match to TRBD1 covers 9 bases. Looked up from germline, CDR1 is SGHTA and CDR2 is FQGTGA. Trimming cost V 5 bases and J 7 bases; bases outside gene matches: 6. The CDR3 spans 14 residues. CDR3 bases read: TGTGCCAGCAGCCCGACAGGGGGAGAACAGCCC. It yields the protein CASSPTGGEQP. The whole CDR3 is CASSPTGGEQPQHF.

Of note for this clone: The CDR3 end is not reached by the read, which stops 3 residues before it; the germline J gene fills it in. The chain recombines TRBV29-1 with TRBJ2-7, with D unresolved. V shed 4 bases and J shed 3 bases, with 13 bases lying between them. The CDR3 has 13 residues. Germline V gene data show CDR1 as SQVTM and CDR2 as ANQGSEA. The CDR3 sequence is CSVVGDNNYEQYF. The part of the CDR3 DNA that was read is TGCAGCGTTGTTGGCGACAATAACTACGAG.

A note on this clone: The DNA ends 3 residues before the CDR3 does, and the rest of the CDR3 is filled in from the germline J gene. This chain connects TRBV2 to TRBJ2-7, with unresolved D. The CDR3 consists of 15 residues. CDR1 is SNHLY and CDR2 is FYNNEI in the germline V gene. V lost 6 bases, J lost 0 bases, and 15 bases lay in between. The sequenced part of the CDR3 DNA is TGTGCCAGCAGGTTGACAAGTTCCTCCTCCTACGAG. Translated, it gives CASRLTSSSSYE. The entire CDR3 is CASRLTSSSSYEQYF.